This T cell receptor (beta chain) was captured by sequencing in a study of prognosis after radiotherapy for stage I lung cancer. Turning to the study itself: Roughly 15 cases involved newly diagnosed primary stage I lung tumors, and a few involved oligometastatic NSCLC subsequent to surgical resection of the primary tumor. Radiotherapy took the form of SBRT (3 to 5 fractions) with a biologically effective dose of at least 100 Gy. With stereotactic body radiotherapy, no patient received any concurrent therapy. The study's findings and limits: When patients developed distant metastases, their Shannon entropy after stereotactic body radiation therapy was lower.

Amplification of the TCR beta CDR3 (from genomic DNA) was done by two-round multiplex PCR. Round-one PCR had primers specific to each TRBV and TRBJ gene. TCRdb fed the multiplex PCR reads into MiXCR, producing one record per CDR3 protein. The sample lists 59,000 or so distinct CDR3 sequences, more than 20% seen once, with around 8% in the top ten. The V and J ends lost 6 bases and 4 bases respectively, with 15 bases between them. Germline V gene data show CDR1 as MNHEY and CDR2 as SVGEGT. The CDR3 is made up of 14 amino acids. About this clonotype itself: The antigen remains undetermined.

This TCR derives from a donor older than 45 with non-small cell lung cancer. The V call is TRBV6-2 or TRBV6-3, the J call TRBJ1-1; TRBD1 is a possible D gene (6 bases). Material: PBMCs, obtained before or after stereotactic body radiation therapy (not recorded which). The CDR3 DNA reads TGTGCCAGCAGCATTGGGGGCGCCTTCACTGAAGCTTTCTTT. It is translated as CASSIGGAFTEAFF.